The next 3 T cell receptor beta chains were all read from a single sample in a study of cytomegalovirus exposure and HLA in healthy donors. This PCR relied on a set of 60 Vbeta primers and 13 Jbeta primers. TCRdb's copy holds only in-frame clones and misses some; the assay was immunoSEQ multiplex PCR. Of 240,000 or so clones listed, over 70% are singletons. What was sequenced was PBMCs. The receptors were sampled from a woman in her sixties or seventies in good health and CMV-seropositive.

The rearrangement links TRBV5-1 to TRBJ1-4, with D perhaps TRBD1 (5 bases). CDR3 length: 15 residues. The V and J ends lost 1 base and 5 bases respectively, with 12 bases between them. Germline V lookup: CDR1 SGHRS, CDR2 YFSETQ. CDR3 DNA sequence: TGCGCCAGCAGCTTGTCGGGACGGGGGAATGAAAAACTGTTTTTT. It is translated as CASSLSGRGNEKLFF.

The gene calls are TRBV18 and TRBJ2-7; unclear D gene. The germline V gene has CDR1 KGHSH and CDR2 LQKENI. CDR3 length: 14 residues. The V and J ends lost 3 bases and 5 bases respectively, with 14 bases between them. CDR3 protein: CASSPTSVRNEQYF. The CDR3 bases are TGTGCCAGCTCACCTACGTCGGTGAGGAACGAGCAGTACTTC. The variable domain in full, completed from reference TRBV18 and TRBJ2-7, reads NAGVMQNPRHLVRRRGQEARLRCSPMKGHSHVYWYRQLPEEGLKFMVYLQKENIIDESGMPKERFSAEFPKEGPSILRIQQVVRGDSAAYFCASSPTSVRNEQYFGPGTRLTVT.

In DNA form, the CDR3 reads TGTGCCAGCAGCCTCCTCGGGGGGGGCTCCGAGCAGTACTTC. It specifies CASSLLGGGSEQYF. The V and J genes are TRBV6-1 and TRBJ2-7, with 8 bases aligning to TRBD2. The CDR3 has 14 amino acids. With V trimmed by 6 bases and J by 6 bases, 10 bases remained unmatched. Germline lookup yields CDR1 MNHNS and CDR2 SASEGT.